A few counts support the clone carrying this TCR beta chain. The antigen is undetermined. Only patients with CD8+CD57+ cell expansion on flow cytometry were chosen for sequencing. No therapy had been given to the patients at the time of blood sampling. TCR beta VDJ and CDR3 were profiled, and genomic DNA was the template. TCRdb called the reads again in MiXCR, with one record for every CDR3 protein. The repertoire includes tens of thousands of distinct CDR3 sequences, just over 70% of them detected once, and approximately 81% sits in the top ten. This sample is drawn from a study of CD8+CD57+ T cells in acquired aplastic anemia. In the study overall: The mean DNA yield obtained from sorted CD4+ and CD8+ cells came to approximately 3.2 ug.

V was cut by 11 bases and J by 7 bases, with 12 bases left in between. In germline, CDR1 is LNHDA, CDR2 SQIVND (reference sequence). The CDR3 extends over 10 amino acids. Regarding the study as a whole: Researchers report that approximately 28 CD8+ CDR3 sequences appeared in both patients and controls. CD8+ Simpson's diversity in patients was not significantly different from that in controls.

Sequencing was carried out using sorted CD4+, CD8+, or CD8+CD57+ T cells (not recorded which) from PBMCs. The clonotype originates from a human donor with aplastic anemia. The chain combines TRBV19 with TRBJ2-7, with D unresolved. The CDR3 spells CARCTWEQYF. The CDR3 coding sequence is TGTGCCCGATGTACCTGGGAGCAGTACTTC.